This TCR beta chain emerged from a study of blood T cell repertoires in COVID-19. As for the study in general: Sites in the United States, Italy and Spain provided acute and convalescent COVID-19 samples. PBMCs, B-cell-depleted T cells, or T cells provided the cDNA or gDNA that made up the material.

Original handling: Estimation of nucleated cell counts was performed using reference gene primer amplification. The method was immunoSEQ multiplex PCR; TCRdb's version includes in-frame clones alone and lacks a portion of them. The V and J calls and clone size are taken from that table; D and trimming were inferred from the DNA. This sample has roughly 30,000 clones, with roughly 87% found just once. This TCR was sampled from a human donor in a cohort sampled during active COVID-19. Specimen: peripheral blood.

CDR3 DNA: TGTGCCAGCAGCTTACAGGCCTTGAACACTGAAGCTTTCTTT. Protein: CASSLQALNTEAFF. The chain is built from TRBV7-2 and TRBJ1-1; no firm D call. The CDR3 runs 14 residues. Trimming removed 2 bases from V and 0 bases from J, with 7 bases in between. CDR1 and CDR2 from the germline V gene are SGHTA and FQGNSA. The variable domain in full, with the rest retrieved from reference TRBV7-2 and TRBJ1-1, is GAGVSQSPSNKVTEKGKDVELRCDPISGHTALYWYRQSLGQGLEFLIYFQGNSAPDKSGLPSDRFSAERTGGSVSTLTIQRTQQEDSAVYLCASSLQALNTEAFFGQGTRLTVV.